The T cell receptor (beta chain) described here comes from a study of cytomegalovirus exposure and HLA in healthy donors (dated by TCRdb to the late 2010s). Study-level background: According to an earlier analysis of a few hundred of the donors, about 179 million T cells yielded over 100 million unique TCR beta sequences and about 300 Gb of sequence data. Of the roughly 410 genotyped donors, approximately 80% were placed in the genetic ancestry cluster associated with self-reported Caucasian donors. An early release covering around 630 HLA-typed donors comprised about 300 gigabases of sequencing data and tens of millions of unique TCR sequences. All discovery cohort repertoires had been generated on a single sequencing platform. The T cell repertoires of some 700 subjects were profiled by immunosequencing and related to cytomegalovirus serostatus. A separate validation cohort of some 130 different subjects was used in addition to the roughly 700-subject first cohort. A handful of DR-DQ haplotypes were handled as single units for association and clustering because linkage in the cohort was strong. The study was designed to test whether signatures of past pathogen exposure could be identified by cataloging public T cell receptors. A later analysis re-analyzed previously published TCR beta repertoires from several hundred donors and added high-resolution HLA genotyping to study TCR occurrence patterns. Both class I and class II loci were covered by HLA typing, at four-digit resolution. Rather than using new phenotypic data, the later analysis identified candidate immune exposures from TCR beta sequences and from how often those sequences occurred across donors. Across some 400 genotyped donors of the cohort, an average of roughly 250,000 unique TCR beta nucleotide sequences per donor were sequenced, and about a sixth of those sequences were non-productive. An earlier analysis of several hundred of the donors applied high-throughput TCR beta sequencing to assess whether each TCR beta V gene segment acted as functional or pseudogenic. Donor age, sex, ethnicity and CMV serostatus were compiled alongside the repertoire data. The number of typed donors differed by locus: about 620-630 for A, B, C, DRB1 and DQB1; approximately 520 for DQA1; fewer than 610 for DPA1; and 400 to 480 for DPB1. A later genetic analysis took genome-wide SNP genotypes for about 65% of the 666 donors and used that subset as a discovery cohort. To predict cytomegalovirus infection status, the study combined high-throughput TCR immunosequencing, statistical association of individual TCRs with disease status, and machine learning. Points the paper makes about the study in general: The authors suggested that the approach could potentially be extended to other disease states and immunological phenotypes. In a later analysis, HLA-associated TCR beta chains showed more clonal expansion and lower generation probabilities than non-associated chains that were equally common. Linkage disequilibrium might explain the correlated functional status among segregating V segments, but an unknown experimental factor could not be excluded. Presence/absence analyses assumed roughly uniform sequencing depth across donors, an assumption that may not hold. The classifier was reported to diagnose cytomegalovirus status with high specificity and sensitivity in both the original and validation cohorts. Compared with the roughly 600-donor mean, donors in an Asian-associated ancestry cluster had fewer N-insertions in productive TCRs, according to a later genetic analysis. In an earlier analysis of 587 of the donors, most TCR beta V segments were observed in productive rearrangements about 90% or about 30% of the time, broadly matching IMGT annotations. Because HLA typing was missing for some donors at each locus, association tests included only the typed subset. At a false discovery rate of 0.05, a later analysis linked fewer than 20,000 TCR beta sequences to specific HLA alleles. The sequencing pipeline was judged likely to have produced a cluster of highly shared sequence variants as a technical artifact. When HLA alleles, especially DR and DQ, strongly co-occurred, TCR associations were difficult to assign to individual alleles. A further reported finding was that TCR beta sequences accurately predicted the HLA-A and HLA-B alleles for most subjects in the first cohort. Across donors, most TCR sequences were observed very rarely, whereas some public TCRs were present in many individuals. Immune exposure information for the cohort was limited to CMV serostatus. Because the 87-base-pair reads could not distinguish some IMGT-functional V segments, including TRBV6-2 and TRBV6-3, those segments were excluded. A later analysis found that most CMV-associated TCR beta chains appeared HLA-restricted, with HLA associations seemingly driven largely by CMV exposure. The study gave a list of 150 to 200 TCR beta chains associated with cytomegalovirus. About 15 rarely observed V segments, including chromosome 9 orphons, were excluded from the earlier analysis of several hundred of the donors because counts were too low. Only TCR beta chains were sequenced in this cohort, and the absence of alpha or paired-chain data limited detectable features. A few of the identified cytomegalovirus-associated TCR beta chains were confirmed in vitro to be specific for cytomegalovirus antigens. In a later analysis, several top co-occurrence clusters were reported to appear linked to parvovirus B19, influenza, CMV and Epstein-Barr virus. According to a later analysis, TCR association rates differed among HLA loci, with DRB1 alleles showing the most associated TCRs and HLA-C alleles showing the fewest. An association between a missense DCLRE1C variant and V-gene and J-gene trimming of TCR beta chains was found in a later genetic analysis and replicated in an independent cohort.

Comments on this clone: Its antigen target is currently unknown.

In total, about 650 healthy bone marrow donors made up the cohort. All cohort members were sampled while nominally healthy, although unrecorded immune exposures were likely present. The donor tested CMV seronegative, placing the donor among the 350 to 400 seronegative members of the cohort. A peripheral blood sample was collected from each donor, and TCR beta sequencing was performed on peripheral blood mononuclear cells. The Qiagen DNeasy Blood Extraction Kit was used to extract genomic DNA from the blood cell samples. At the junction V is shortened by 6 bases and J by 5 bases, with 13 bases in between. The CDR3 has 13 amino acids, counting the end cysteine and phenylalanine. Of the read, only the CDR3 DNA is kept; its 39 bases are in frame from base 1. The germline V gene (reference sequence) supplies CDR1 LNHDA and CDR2 SQIVND. The library was built by means of the immunoSEQ multiplex PCR assay. A mixture of 60 forward primers for TCR Vbeta segments and 13 reverse primers for TCR Jbeta segments was used in the multiplex PCR. The CDR3 region of rearranged TCR beta genes was amplified from genomic DNA with a multiplex PCR assay. The amplified TCR beta libraries were sequenced on the Illumina HiSeq System as 87-base-pair reads. The published analysis was carried out like this. Across the 700 or so repertoires, a later analysis counted roughly 84 million unique TCR beta chains, roughly 11 million of which were shared by at least two donors. To remove PCR and sequencing errors, raw reads were error-corrected and collapsed into unique sequences using a nearest-neighbor algorithm that merged closely related sequences. CDR3 sequences were aligned to IMGT reference sequences to assign V, D and J gene segments. Each retained sequence needed at least a six-nucleotide match to both a V gene segment and a J gene segment. A rearrangement counted as productive if the CDR3 had no stop codons and remained in frame with V and J, and every other rearrangement counted as non-productive. Following IMGT convention, CDR3 was defined as the stretch from the second conserved V-encoded cysteine up to the conserved J-encoded phenylalanine. Sequences without an unambiguous match to a single V gene segment were excluded from the earlier analysis of 500 to 700 of the donors. An earlier analysis of a few hundred of the donors called V segments functional above 56.7% productive rearrangements and segregating when the between-donor standard deviation exceeded 5%. To diagnose cytomegalovirus status from the catalog of TCR beta chain sequences, a statistical classification framework was built. In a later analysis, V and J genes were assigned by comparing TCR nucleotide sequences against IMGT/GENE-DB human TR gene sequences. A later analysis assigned CDR3 sequences and most-parsimonious VDJ recombination scenarios with the TCRdist pipeline. In a later analysis, each TCR beta chain was defined by its CDR3 amino acid sequence together with its V-gene family, and reads lacking a unique V-gene family were excluded. To address suspected cross-contamination and a sequencing artifact, a later analysis removed a few hundred highly shared, low-generation-probability nucleotide sequences. In a later analysis, a clonal expansion index was calculated for each public chain from normalized within-repertoire ranks of inferred template counts. In a later analysis, generation probabilities were computed with a VDJ recombination model fitted to out-of-frame rearrangements, and the resulting probabilities were checked against IGoR. A later analysis scored TCR-TCR, TCR-HLA and TCR-CMV co-occurrence with hypergeometric tests, applying a repertoire-size bias correction to TCR pairs. In a later analysis, false discovery rates were estimated by permuting HLA or CMV assignments 20 times. In a later analysis, co-occurring TCRs were grouped with DBSCAN, and TCRdist sequence similarity was added when clustering was performed within HLA-allele-positive subsets. Repertoires with fewer than 30,000 or more than 120,000 public chains were left out of co-occurrence clustering, as were about five repertoires with anomalous nucleotide sharing. Not all clones reach the TCRdb copy of this immuneACCESS table, which keeps in-frame sequences only. Checked studies attribute under half of the gap to unresolved V genes and leave the rest unexplained. The V and J calls and clone size were taken over from that table, and D and trimming were inferred from the DNA. The sample has about 32,000 clones on record. The top ten clones comprise around 5% of the sample.

This clonotype was obtained from a female donor in good health and CMV-seronegative. The rearranged chain carries TRBV19 and TRBJ1-2; the D gene is not confidently resolved. Sequencing used PBMCs. The CDR3 in this case is CASSSSHLYGYTF. The nucleotide sequence is TGTGCCAGTAGCTCCTCTCACCTATATGGCTACACCTTC.